This T cell receptor (beta chain) was sequenced in a study of blood T cell repertoires in COVID-19. Study background: The samples span acute and convalescent COVID-19 from the United States, Italy and Spain.

Profiling relied on immunoSEQ multiplex PCR, and the TCRdb table lists in-frame clones only, not all of them. The table shows some 74,000 clones, with around 69% occurring only once. Losses at the gene ends were 3 bases for V and 7 bases for J; bases not matched to a gene: 7. The germline gives CDR1 SGDLS, CDR2 YYNGEE. The CDR3 has 13 amino acids. The clonotype was recovered from a man aged 65-85 years with active or convalescent COVID-19. The V gene is TRBV9, the J gene TRBJ2-7; 7 bases match TRBD2. The specimen sequenced was peripheral blood. The CDR3 nucleotides read TGTGCCAGCAGCGGCGGACTAGGAAGGGAGCAGTACTTC. It specifies CASSGGLGREQYF.